Below are 5 T cell receptor beta chains sequenced from a single sample in a study of T cells in localized non-small cell lung cancer. The assay was immunoSEQ multiplex PCR, and TCRdb's table has in-frame clones only and misses some. The sample lists around 41,000 clones, 86% occurring once. The input for sequencing was peripheral blood, taken before any cancer treatment. The receptors were sampled from a man aged 35-69 years with stage I lung adenocarcinoma.

This chain joins TRBV28 and TRBJ2-1, with D hard to call. The CDR3 has 15 amino acids. Germline-derived CDR1 and CDR2 are MDHEN and SYDVKM. V dropped 11 bases and J dropped 0 bases, with 17 bases sitting between them. CDR3: CAGVHSIRSYNEQFF. CDR3 nucleotides: TGTGCCGGCGTACACTCGATACGCTCCTACAATGAGCAGTTCTTC.

Here the CDR3 DNA reads TGTGCCAGCAGCCTACGAGAGACCCAGTACTTC. This gives the protein CASSLRETQYF. The chain has TRBV5-4 and TRBJ2-5; no reliable D call. The CDR3 loop spans 11 amino acids. Germline V gives CDR1 SGHNT, CDR2 YYREEE (reference sequence). The V end was cut by 4 bases, the J end by 4 bases, with 5 bases between.

The rearrangement links TRBV6-6 to TRBJ1-4, with 7 positions matching TRBD1. CDR1 and CDR2 from the germline V gene are MNHNY and SVGAGI (reference sequence). The trim removed 10 bases at V and 8 bases at J, leaving 7 bases unmatched. The CDR3 is made up of 12 amino acids. The CDR3 sequence is CATSDRAEKLFF. The DNA for the CDR3 is TGTGCCACCTCTGACAGGGCCGAAAAACTGTTTTTT.

The chain has TRBV11-2 and TRBJ2-1; tentative D call: TRBD2 (6 bases). CDR3 size: 15 residues. In germline, CDR1 is SGHAT, CDR2 FQNNGV. Trimming shortened V by 4 bases and J by 7 bases, and 17 bases separated the two germline ends. The CDR3 DNA reads as TGTGCCAGCAGCTACCCGCTGGCTGGAGGGAATGAGCAGTTCTTC. It specifies CASSYPLAGGNEQFF.

The chain joins TRBV10-3 to TRBJ1-2; a possible D gene is TRBD1 (6 bases). V dropped 0 bases and J dropped 0 bases, with 11 bases sitting between them. The CDR3 spans 16 residues. Germline CDR1 is ENHRY and CDR2 is SYGVKD. CDR3 coding DNA: TGTGCCATCAGTGAGTCAAGCAGGGGTACTAACTATGGCTACACCTTC. This encodes CAISESSRGTNYGYTF.